Each of the 30 T cell receptor beta chains below was sequenced from the same sample in a study of cytomegalovirus exposure and HLA in healthy donors. The PCR was carried out with 60 Vbeta primers and 13 Jbeta primers. Sequencing was performed with immunoSEQ multiplex PCR; in TCRdb, only in-frame clones are kept and a portion is missing. The data show 120,000 or so clones, around 77% seen once. Sequenced: PBMCs. These receptors were taken from a human donor in good health.

The chain recombines TRBV2 with TRBJ1-5; D is unclear. Trimming took off 2 bases at V and 0 bases at J, with 8 bases between the two ends. This CDR3 region has 15 residues. Per germline, CDR1 SNHLY and CDR2 FYNNEI. As DNA, the CDR3 is TGTGCCAGCAGTGAACAGCGGAGTAGCAATCAGCCCCAGCATTTT. Its protein product is CASSEQRSSNQPQHF.

The chain is built from TRBV27 and TRBJ1-1; 7 nucleotides agree with TRBD1. Trimming cost V 7 bases and J 5 bases; bases outside gene matches: 7. The germline gives CDR1 MNHEY, CDR2 SMNVEV (reference sequence). The length of the CDR3 is 13 residues. Here the CDR3 reads CASTATGRTEAFF. The CDR3 nucleotides are TGTGCCAGCACCGCGACAGGGAGGACTGAAGCTTTCTTT.

This clone has just one count. V is TRBV5-1 and J is TRBJ1-3; 7 bases agree with TRBD1. The V gene's germline CDR1 is SGHRS and CDR2 YFSETQ. Trimming at V came to 4 bases and at J to 4 bases, leaving 5 bases not matched to a gene. The CDR3 has 14 amino acids. CDR3 sequence (DNA): TGCGCCAGCAGCGAAGGGGGCGCGGGAAACACCATATATTTT. It specifies CASSEGGAGNTIYF.

This clone was recorded a few times. The chain joins TRBV28 to TRBJ2-7; 7 positions agree with TRBD1. With V trimmed by 5 bases and J by 1 base, 2 bases remained unmatched. The CDR3 totals 13 residues. Germline CDR1 and CDR2: MDHEN and SYDVKM. The CDR3 region is CASSHRGSYEQYF. The CDR3 DNA sequence: TGTGCCAGCAGTCACAGGGGTTCCTACGAGCAGTACTTC.

The V gene is TRBV4-1, the J gene TRBJ1-4; weak D call: TRBD1 (5 bases). Trimming cost V 6 bases and J 3 bases, with 20 bases left between them. Germline V gives CDR1 MGHRA, CDR2 YSYEKL. The CDR3 has 17 residues. The CDR3 region is CASSLGPGIVANEKLFF. As DNA, the CDR3 is TGCGCCAGCAGTCTAGGACCAGGGATCGTAGCTAATGAAAAACTGTTTTTT.

This chain uses TRBV6-5 with TRBJ1-4; D might be TRBD1 (5 bases). CDR1 and CDR2 from the germline V gene are MNHEY and SVGAGI. V gave up 6 bases and J gave up 2 bases, with 10 bases separating them. The length of the CDR3 is 14 residues. The CDR3 DNA sequence: TGTGCCAGCAGCCCCCGACAGACTAATGAAAAACTGTTTTTT. This gives the protein CASSPRQTNEKLFF.

The gene calls are TRBV5-1 and TRBJ2-2, with a possible D match to TRBD1 (6 bases). The V gene's germline CDR1 is SGHRS and CDR2 YFSETQ. This CDR3 comprises 17 residues. The V gene lost 0 bases and the J gene lost 0 bases, with 12 bases spanning the gap. In nucleotides, the CDR3 is TGCGCCAGCAGCTTGGGTCCAGGGGAGACGAACACCGGGGAGCTGTTTTTT. Protein: CASSLGPGETNTGELFF. Full variable domain (remainder filled in from reference TRBV5-1 and TRBJ2-2): KAGVTQTPRYLIKTRGQQVTLSCSPISGHRSVSWYQQTPGQGLQFLFEYFSETQRNKGNFPGRFSGRQFSNSRSEMNVSTLELGDSALYLCASSLGPGETNTGELFFGEGSRLTVL.

The chain couples TRBV5-4 to TRBJ2-3; 9 nucleotides match TRBD2. CDR1 is SGHNT, CDR2 YYREEE, per germline (reference sequence). This CDR3 comprises 14 residues. Germline trimming cut 3 bases from V and 6 bases from J; bases unmatched to any gene: 5. The CDR3 nucleotides are TGTGCCAGCAGCTCATCTAGCGGGATCGATACGCAGTATTTT. Translation gives CASSSSSGIDTQYF. Complete variable domain (other parts from reference TRBV5-4 and TRBJ2-3): ETGVTQSPTHLIKTRGQQVTLRCSSQSGHNTVSWYQQALGQGPQFIFQYYREEENGRGNFPPRFSGLQFPNYSSELNVNALELDDSALYLCASSSSSGIDTQYFGPGTRLTVL.

This chain joins TRBV27 and TRBJ1-4, with no clear D. Per germline, CDR1 MNHEY and CDR2 SMNVEV (reference sequence). The CDR3 loop spans 14 amino acids. V lost 5 bases, J lost 7 bases, and 14 bases lay in between. The CDR3 DNA reads TGTGCCAGCAGTCCCACCCGGGTTGGTGAAAAACTGTTTTTT. It specifies CASSPTRVGEKLFF. The full variable domain, with the rest looked up from reference TRBV27 and TRBJ1-4, is EAQVTQNPRYLITVTGKKLTVTCSQNMNHEYMSWYRQDPGLGLRQIYYSMNVEVTDKGDVPEGYKVSRKEKRNFPLILESPSPNQTSLYFCASSPTRVGEKLFFGSGTQLSVL.

The chain links TRBV6-5 to TRBJ1-3, with 8 positions matching TRBD1. Germline trimming cut 11 bases from V and 0 bases from J; bases unmatched to any gene: 6. CDR1 and CDR2 from the germline V gene are MNHEY and SVGAGI. This CDR3 region has 14 residues. CDR3 nucleotides: TGTGCCGCAGGGACAGGCGTCTCTGGAAACACCATATATTTT. It translates to CAAGTGVSGNTIYF.

V is TRBV6-5 and J is TRBJ2-1; 8 nucleotides agree with TRBD1. J gave up 8 bases and V 4 bases, and 1 base lay outside the gene matches. Germline V CDR1 and CDR2: MNHEY, SVGAGI. CDR3 length equals 12 residues. This CDR3 is CASSSGGYEQFF. Here the CDR3 DNA reads TGTGCCAGCAGTTCAGGGGGCTATGAGCAGTTCTTC.

The V and J genes are TRBV7-2 and TRBJ2-5; D is possibly TRBD1 (6 bases). Germline lookup yields CDR1 SGHTA and CDR2 FQGNSA. The CDR3 contains 15 residues. Trimming removed 1 base at V and 1 base at J, with 10 bases between. The CDR3 loop reads CASSLVGTLQETQYF. In DNA form, the CDR3 reads TGTGCCAGCAGCTTAGTCGGGACACTCCAAGAGACCCAGTACTTC.

The chain links TRBV29-1 to TRBJ2-3; 13 bases fit TRBD2. J was trimmed by 6 bases and V by 7 bases; bases with no gene match: 10. This CDR3 region has 15 residues. Looked up from germline, CDR1 is SQVTM and CDR2 is ANQGSEA. The CDR3 bases are TGCAGCGGAACTAGCGGGAGGGCCCCCCCCGATACGCAGTATTTT. This codes for CSGTSGRAPPDTQYF.

The chain is built from TRBV7-8 and TRBJ2-2; 8 bases map to TRBD2. Germline loops: CDR1 SGHVS, CDR2 FQNEAQ. The CDR3 loop spans 17 amino acids. The V and J ends lost 3 bases and 1 base, in that order; junction bases with no gene match: 7. The DNA of the CDR3 is TGTGCCAGCAGCTTGCCCGGGGCGGGAGGGAACACCGGGGAGCTGTTTTTT. The encoded protein is CASSLPGAGGNTGELFF.

V is TRBV19 and J is TRBJ2-2; 7 bases are shared with TRBD2. There are 16 residues in the CDR3. CDR1 LNHDA and CDR2 SQIVND come from the germline V gene (reference sequence). Trimming removed 5 bases from V and 1 base from J; junction bases left unmatched: 7. CDR3 protein: CASSELAALNTGELFF. The CDR3 nucleotides read TGTGCCAGTAGTGAGCTAGCGGCCCTGAACACCGGGGAGCTGTTTTTT. Combining the CDR3 with reference TRBV19 and TRBJ2-2 gives the whole variable domain DGGITQSPKYLFRKEGQNVTLSCEQNLNHDAMYWYRQDPGQGLRLIYYSQIVNDFQKGDIAEGYSVSREKKESFPLTVTSAQKNPTAFYLCASSELAALNTGELFFGEGSRLTVL.

In the case of this clone: This specimen includes other DNA sequences encoding the same CDR3. The chain carries TRBV6-1 and TRBJ2-7, with a tentative D call TRBD2 (6 bases). V shed 4 bases and J shed 5 bases, with 9 bases lying between them. Germline V lookup: CDR1 MNHNS, CDR2 SASEGT. The CDR3 spans 12 residues. The CDR3 region has the DNA TGTGCCAGCAGTGTATCGGGGGACGAGCAGTACTTC. It yields the protein CASSVSGDEQYF.

This chain uses TRBV19 with TRBJ2-7; the match to TRBD2 covers 10 bases. The length of the CDR3 is 14 residues. Trimming removed 9 bases from V and 1 base from J; junction bases left unmatched: 6. Germline V gene data show CDR1 as LNHDA and CDR2 as SQIVND (reference sequence). CDR3 sequence: CASSGTSASYEQYF. CDR3 sequence (DNA): TGTGCCAGCTCCGGGACTAGCGCTTCCTACGAGCAGTACTTC.

This clone was recorded a few times. The chain recombines TRBV6-1 with TRBJ2-7; TRBD2 aligns across 10 bases. The J segment lost 4 bases and the V segment lost 5 bases, leaving 5 bases of the junction unmatched. This CDR3 region has 14 residues. CDR1 is MNHNS and CDR2 is SASEGT in the germline V gene. CDR3 nucleotides: TGTGCCAGCAGTCCTCGGACTAGCGGATACGAGCAGTACTTC. This codes for CASSPRTSGYEQYF.

This chain links TRBV25-1 with TRBJ2-2, with TRBD2 as a possible D gene (5 bases). The V gene lost 5 bases and the J gene lost 0 bases, with 7 bases spanning the gap. Germline CDR1 MGHDK, CDR2 SYGVNS. There are 14 residues in the CDR3. CDR3: CASSSSANTGELFF. CDR3 in DNA: TGTGCCAGCAGTAGTAGCGCGAACACCGGGGAGCTGTTTTTT.

The CDR3 reads CASSSRGGGTAYF. CDR3 DNA sequence: TGTGCCAGCAGTTCCCGGGGCGGGGGGACAGCGTACTTC. The rearrangement uses TRBV6-6 and TRBJ2-5; maybe TRBD2 (8 bases). The germline gives CDR1 MNHNY, CDR2 SVGAGI (reference sequence). V was clipped by 4 bases and J by 13 bases, with 19 bases between them. The CDR3 contains 13 residues.

This chain joins TRBV7-8 and TRBJ1-5; 8 bases line up with TRBD1. The germline V gene has CDR1 SGHVS and CDR2 FQNEAQ. This CDR3 comprises 15 residues. V gave up 8 bases and J gave up 0 bases; unmatched junction bases: 6. The CDR3 is CASGAGTGSNQPQHF. The CDR3 coding sequence is TGTGCCAGCGGCGCAGGGACAGGTAGCAATCAGCCCCAGCATTTT.

The V gene is TRBV7-9, the J gene TRBJ2-5; 10 nucleotides match TRBD2. CDR3 size: 15 residues. Germline V gene data show CDR1 as SEHNR and CDR2 as FQNEAQ (reference sequence). V was clipped by 7 bases and J by 5 bases; unmatched bases: 10. The CDR3 loop reads CASILSGRAGETQYF. CDR3 DNA sequence: TGTGCCAGCATTTTGAGCGGGAGGGCCGGGGAGACCCAGTACTTC.

The chain couples TRBV6-6 to TRBJ1-5; D gene unclear. The V end lost 5 bases, the J end lost 7 bases, and 18 bases lay between the germline ends. The CDR3 has 15 residues. Germline loops: CDR1 MNHNY, CDR2 SVGAGI (reference sequence). CDR3 in amino acids: CASSTGSDAGQPQHF. CDR3 DNA sequence: TGTGCCAGCAGTACGGGGAGCGATGCGGGGCAGCCCCAGCATTTT.

The chain employs TRBV2 and TRBJ1-1; D gene unclear. The CDR3 is 15 amino acids. Trimming left V 3 bases short and J 6 bases short, with 17 bases between. Germline lookup yields CDR1 SNHLY and CDR2 FYNNEI. Written as DNA, the CDR3 is TGTGCCAGCAGTGACTCCGGACGGGCGGGCGCTGAAGCTTTCTTT. Translation: CASSDSGRAGAEAFF.

The chain uses TRBV6-6 and TRBJ1-5; a weak D match, TRBD1 (5 bases). Germline loops: CDR1 MNHNY, CDR2 SVGAGI (reference sequence). The V gene lost 5 bases and the J gene lost 7 bases, with 15 bases spanning the gap. The CDR3 spans 14 residues. The CDR3, as DNA: TGTGCCAGCAGTACCCGACAGACGGAACAGCCCCAGCATTTT. It yields the protein CASSTRQTEQPQHF.

The V call is TRBV27, the J call TRBJ2-2, with 7 bases that match TRBD1. The CDR3 sequence is 15 residues long. The V gene end was trimmed by 10 bases and the J gene end by 2 bases; junction bases not matched to a gene: 10. Germline lookup yields CDR1 MNHEY and CDR2 SMNVEV (reference sequence). The CDR3 protein is CATTSDRTNTGELFF. The DNA for the CDR3 is TGTGCCACCACATCGGACAGGACTAACACCGGGGAGCTGTTTTTT.

This chain uses TRBV6-5 with TRBJ1-1; no reliable D call. Germline V CDR1 and CDR2: MNHEY, SVGAGI. CDR3 length: 13 residues. Between the trimmed V and J ends, which lost 3 bases and 3 bases, there was a span of 8 bases. The CDR3 DNA reads TGTGCCAGCAGTTATGGGCCAGACACTGAAGCTTTCTTT. Its translation: CASSYGPDTEAFF.

This clone was counted only a few times. CDR3 coding DNA: TGCGCCAGCAGCTTGGCCCCTAGCGGGGCAGGTGGGAATGAGCAGTTCTTC. Encoded protein: CASSLAPSGAGGNEQFF. J is TRBJ2-1 and V is TRBV5-1; the match to TRBD2 covers 9 bases. The CDR3 is 17 amino acids. Germline V CDR1 and CDR2: SGHRS, YFSETQ. J was trimmed by 7 bases and V by 0 bases; bases with no gene match: 11.

The rearrangement uses TRBV5-1 and TRBJ1-2; 8 bases are shared with TRBD1. The CDR3 is 14 amino acids. With 4 bases clipped from V and 1 base from J, the junction kept 3 bases outside the gene matches. In germline, CDR1 is SGHRS, CDR2 YFSETQ. CDR3: CASSEQGGNYGYTF. The CDR3 DNA reads as TGCGCCAGCAGCGAACAGGGGGGTAACTATGGCTACACCTTC.

This clone was seen only a few times. The rearrangement uses TRBV11-2 and TRBJ1-6; a weak D match, TRBD1 (6 bases). CDR1 and CDR2 from the germline V gene are SGHAT and FQNNGV. Trimming left V 7 bases short and J 0 bases short, with 10 bases between. The CDR3 covers 15 residues. The CDR3 DNA is TGTGCCAGCACAACAGGGAGCTCCTATAATTCACCCCTCCACTTT. Translating it yields CASTTGSSYNSPLHF.